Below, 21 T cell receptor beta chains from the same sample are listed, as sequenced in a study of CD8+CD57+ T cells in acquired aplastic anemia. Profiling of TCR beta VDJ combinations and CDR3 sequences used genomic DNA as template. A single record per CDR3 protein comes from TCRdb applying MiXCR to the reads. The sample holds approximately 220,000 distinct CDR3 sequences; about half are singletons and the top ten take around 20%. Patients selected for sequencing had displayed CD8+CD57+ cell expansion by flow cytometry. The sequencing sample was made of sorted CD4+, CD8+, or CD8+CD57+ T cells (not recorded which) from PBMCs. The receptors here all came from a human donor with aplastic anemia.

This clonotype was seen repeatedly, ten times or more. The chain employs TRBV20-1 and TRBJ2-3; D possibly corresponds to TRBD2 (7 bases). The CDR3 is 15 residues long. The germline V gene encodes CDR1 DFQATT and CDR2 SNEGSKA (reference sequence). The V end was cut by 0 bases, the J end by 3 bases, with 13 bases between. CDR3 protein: CSAREVRGLTDTQYF. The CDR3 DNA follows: TGCAGTGCTAGAGAAGTGCGGGGGCTTACAGATACGCAGTATTTT.

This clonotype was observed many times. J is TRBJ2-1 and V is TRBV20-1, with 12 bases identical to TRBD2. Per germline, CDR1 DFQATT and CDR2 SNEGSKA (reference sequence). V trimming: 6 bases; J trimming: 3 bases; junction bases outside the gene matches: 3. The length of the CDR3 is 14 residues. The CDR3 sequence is CSARTSGIYNEQFF. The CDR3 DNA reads TGCAGTGCCCGGACTAGCGGGATCTACAATGAGCAGTTCTTC.

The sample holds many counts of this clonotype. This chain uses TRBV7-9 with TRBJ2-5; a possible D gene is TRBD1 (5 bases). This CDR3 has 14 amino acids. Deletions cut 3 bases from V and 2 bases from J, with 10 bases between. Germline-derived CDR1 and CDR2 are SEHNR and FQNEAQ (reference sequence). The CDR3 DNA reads TGTGCCAGCAGCTTCGGAGCAGGGCAAGAGACCCAGTACTTC. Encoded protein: CASSFGAGQETQYF. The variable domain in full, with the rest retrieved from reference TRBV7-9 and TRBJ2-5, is DTGVSQNPRHKITKRGQNVTFRCDPISEHNRLYWYRQTLGQGPEFLTYFQNEAQLEKSRLLSDRFSAERPKGSFSTLEIQRTEQGDSAMYLCASSFGAGQETQYFGPGTRLLVL.

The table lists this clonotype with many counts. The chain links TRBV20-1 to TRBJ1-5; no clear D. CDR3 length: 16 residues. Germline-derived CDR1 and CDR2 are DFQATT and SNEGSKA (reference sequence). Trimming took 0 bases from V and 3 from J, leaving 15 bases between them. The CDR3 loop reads CSARDAVKGLNQPQHF. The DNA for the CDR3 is TGCAGTGCTAGAGATGCGGTAAAGGGCCTCAATCAGCCCCAGCATTTT.

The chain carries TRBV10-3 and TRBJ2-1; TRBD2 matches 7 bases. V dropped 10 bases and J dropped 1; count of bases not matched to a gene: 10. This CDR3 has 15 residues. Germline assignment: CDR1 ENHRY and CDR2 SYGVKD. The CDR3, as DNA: TGTGCCACATGGACTAGTTCCACATCCTACAATGAGCAGTTCTTC. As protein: CATWTSSTSYNEQFF.

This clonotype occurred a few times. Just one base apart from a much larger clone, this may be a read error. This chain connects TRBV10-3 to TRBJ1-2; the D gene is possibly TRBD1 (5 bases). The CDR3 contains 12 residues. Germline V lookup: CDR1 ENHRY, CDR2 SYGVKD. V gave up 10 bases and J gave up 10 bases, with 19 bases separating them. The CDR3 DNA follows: TGTGCCAGCTATGAGTCCAGGGATGACTACACCTTC. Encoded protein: CASYESRDDYTF.

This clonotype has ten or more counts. Here the CDR3 DNA reads TGTGCCAGCAGCCCAATGACAGGGAATACAGAAGCTTTCTTT. Its protein is CASSPMTGNTEAFF. V gene TRBV7-8 combines with J gene TRBJ1-1, with TRBD1 matching 7 bases. Per the germline V gene, CDR1 is SGHVS and CDR2 is FQNEAQ. The junction had 11 bases not matched to a gene; V was cut back by 5 bases and J by 8 bases. The CDR3 sequence is 14 residues long.

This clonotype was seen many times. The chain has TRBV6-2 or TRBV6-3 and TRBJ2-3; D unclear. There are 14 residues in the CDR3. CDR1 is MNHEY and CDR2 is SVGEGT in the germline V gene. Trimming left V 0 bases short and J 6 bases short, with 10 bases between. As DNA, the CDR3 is TGTGCCAGCAGTTACTCTAGGACCCGGGATACGCAGTATTTT. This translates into CASSYSRTRDTQYF.

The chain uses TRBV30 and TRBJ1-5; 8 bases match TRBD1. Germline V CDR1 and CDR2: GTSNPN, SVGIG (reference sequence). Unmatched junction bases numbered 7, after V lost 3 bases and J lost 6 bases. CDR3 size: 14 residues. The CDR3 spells CAWSLTGGIQPQHF. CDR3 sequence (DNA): TGTGCCTGGAGCCTAACAGGGGGGATTCAGCCCCAGCATTTT.

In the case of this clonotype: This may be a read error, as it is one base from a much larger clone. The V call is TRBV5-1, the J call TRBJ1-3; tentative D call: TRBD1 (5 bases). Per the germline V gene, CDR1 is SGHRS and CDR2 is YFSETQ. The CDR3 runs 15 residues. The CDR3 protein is CVSSLEAGPGNTIYF. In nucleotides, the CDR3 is TGCGTCAGCAGCTTGGAAGCGGGACCGGGAAACACCATATATTTT. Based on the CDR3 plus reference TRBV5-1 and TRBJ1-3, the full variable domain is KAGVTQTPRYLIKTRGQQVTLSCSPISGHRSVSWYQQTPGQGLQFLFEYFSETQRNKGNFPGRFSGRQFSNSRSEMNVSTLELGDSALYLCVSSLEAGPGNTIYFGEGSWLTVV.

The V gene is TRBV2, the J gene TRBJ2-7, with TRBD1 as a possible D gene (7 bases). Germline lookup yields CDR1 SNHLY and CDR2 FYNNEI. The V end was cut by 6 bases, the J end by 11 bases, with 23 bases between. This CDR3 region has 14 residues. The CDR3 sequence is CASSVEGTGDFKYF. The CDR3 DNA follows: TGTGCCAGCAGCGTAGAGGGAACAGGGGACTTTAAGTACTTC.

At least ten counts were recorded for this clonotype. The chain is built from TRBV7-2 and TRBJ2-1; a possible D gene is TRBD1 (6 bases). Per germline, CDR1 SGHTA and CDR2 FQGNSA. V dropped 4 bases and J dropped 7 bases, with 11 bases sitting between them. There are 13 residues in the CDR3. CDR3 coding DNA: TGTGCCAGCAGCTCGCAACAGGGTAATGAGCAGTTCTTC. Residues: CASSSQQGNEQFF.

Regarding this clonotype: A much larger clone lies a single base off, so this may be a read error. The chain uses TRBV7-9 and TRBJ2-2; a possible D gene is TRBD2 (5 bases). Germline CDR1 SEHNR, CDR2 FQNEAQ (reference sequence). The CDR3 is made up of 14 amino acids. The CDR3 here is CASSSDPTPGELLF. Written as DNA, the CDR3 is TGTGCCAGCAGCTCGGACCCCACACCCGGGGAGCTGCTTTTT.

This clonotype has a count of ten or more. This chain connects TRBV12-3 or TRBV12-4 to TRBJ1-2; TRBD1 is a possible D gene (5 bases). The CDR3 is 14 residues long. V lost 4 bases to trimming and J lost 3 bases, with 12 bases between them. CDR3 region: CASSSQDRYYGYTF. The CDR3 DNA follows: TGTGCCAGCAGTTCTCAAGACAGATACTATGGCTACACCTTC.

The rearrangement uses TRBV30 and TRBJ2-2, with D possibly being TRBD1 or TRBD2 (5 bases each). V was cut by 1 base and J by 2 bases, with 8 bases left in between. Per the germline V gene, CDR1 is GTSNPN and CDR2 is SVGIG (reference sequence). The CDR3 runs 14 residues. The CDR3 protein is CAWSAGLNTGELFF. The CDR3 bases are TGTGCCTGGAGTGCGGGGCTAAACACCGGGGAGCTGTTTTTT.

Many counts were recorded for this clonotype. CDR3 sequence (DNA): TGTGCCAGCGCCGGGACAGATAGCAATCAGCCCCAGCATTTT. Translating it yields CASAGTDSNQPQHF. The genes are TRBV19 and TRBJ1-5; 7 positions agree with TRBD1. The V gene end was trimmed by 9 bases and the J gene end by 0 bases; junction bases not matched to a gene: 5. CDR1 is LNHDA and CDR2 is SQIVND in the germline V gene (reference sequence). The CDR3 sequence is 14 residues long.

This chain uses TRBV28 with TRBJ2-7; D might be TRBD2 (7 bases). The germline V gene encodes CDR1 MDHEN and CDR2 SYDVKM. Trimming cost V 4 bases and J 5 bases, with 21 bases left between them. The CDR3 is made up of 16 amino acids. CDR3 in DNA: TGTGCCAGCAGTTCGTCGTCCCAAGGGGGGGCGGACGAGCAGTACTTC. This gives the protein CASSSSSQGGADEQYF.

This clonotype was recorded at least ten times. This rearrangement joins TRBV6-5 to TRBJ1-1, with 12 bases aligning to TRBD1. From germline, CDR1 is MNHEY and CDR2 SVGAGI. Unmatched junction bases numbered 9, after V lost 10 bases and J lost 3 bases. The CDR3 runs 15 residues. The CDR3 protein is CATRGTGGEDTEAFF. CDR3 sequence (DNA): TGTGCCACGCGTGGGACAGGGGGCGAGGACACTGAAGCTTTCTTT.

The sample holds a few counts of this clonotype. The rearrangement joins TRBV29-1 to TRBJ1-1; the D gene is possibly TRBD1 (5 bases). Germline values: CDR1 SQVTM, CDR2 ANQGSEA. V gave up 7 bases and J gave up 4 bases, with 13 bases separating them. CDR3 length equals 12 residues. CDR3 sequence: CSALDGGTEAFF. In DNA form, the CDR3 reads TGCAGCGCCCTAGACGGGGGCACTGAAGCTTTCTTT.

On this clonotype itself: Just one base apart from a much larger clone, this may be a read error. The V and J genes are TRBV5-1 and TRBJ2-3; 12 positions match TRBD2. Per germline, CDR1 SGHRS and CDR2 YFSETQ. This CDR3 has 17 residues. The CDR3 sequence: CASSTGTSGSSTGTQYF. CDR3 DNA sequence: TGCGCCAGCAGCACTGGGACTAGCGGGTCTAGCACAGGTACGCAGTATTTT.

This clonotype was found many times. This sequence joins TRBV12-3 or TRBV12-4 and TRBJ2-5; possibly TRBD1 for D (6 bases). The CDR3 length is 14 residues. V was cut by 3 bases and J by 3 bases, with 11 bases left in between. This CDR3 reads CASSLTAGEETQYF. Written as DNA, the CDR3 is TGTGCCAGCAGTTTGACGGCAGGGGAAGAGACCCAGTACTTC.